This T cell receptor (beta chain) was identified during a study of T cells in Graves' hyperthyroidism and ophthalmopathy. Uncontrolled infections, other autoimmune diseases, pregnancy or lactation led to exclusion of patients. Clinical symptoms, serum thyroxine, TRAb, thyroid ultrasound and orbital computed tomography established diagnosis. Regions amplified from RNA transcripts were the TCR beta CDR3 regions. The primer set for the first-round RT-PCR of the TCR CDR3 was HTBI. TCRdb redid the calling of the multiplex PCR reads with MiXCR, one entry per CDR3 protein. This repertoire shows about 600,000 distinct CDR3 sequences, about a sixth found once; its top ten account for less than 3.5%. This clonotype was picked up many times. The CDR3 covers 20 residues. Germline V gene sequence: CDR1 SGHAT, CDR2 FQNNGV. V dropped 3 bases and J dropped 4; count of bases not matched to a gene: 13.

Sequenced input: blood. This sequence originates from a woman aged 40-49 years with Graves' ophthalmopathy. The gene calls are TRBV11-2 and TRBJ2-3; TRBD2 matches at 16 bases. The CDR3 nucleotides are TGTGCCAGCAGCTTCCCAAGAGGGGGGACTAGCGGGAGGGCCGCAGATACGCAGTATTTT. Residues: CASSFPRGGTSGRAADTQYF.